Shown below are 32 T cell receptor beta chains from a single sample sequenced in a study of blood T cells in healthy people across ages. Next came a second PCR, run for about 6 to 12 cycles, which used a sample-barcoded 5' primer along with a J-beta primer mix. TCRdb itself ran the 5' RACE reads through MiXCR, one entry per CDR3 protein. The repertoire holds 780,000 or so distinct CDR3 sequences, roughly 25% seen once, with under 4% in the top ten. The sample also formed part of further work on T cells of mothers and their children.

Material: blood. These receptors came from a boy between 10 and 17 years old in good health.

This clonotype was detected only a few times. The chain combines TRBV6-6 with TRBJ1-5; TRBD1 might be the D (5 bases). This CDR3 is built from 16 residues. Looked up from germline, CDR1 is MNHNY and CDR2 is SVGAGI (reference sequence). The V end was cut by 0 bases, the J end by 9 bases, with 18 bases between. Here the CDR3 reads CASSYSQASGNLPQHF. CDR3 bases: TGTGCCAGCAGTTACTCGCAGGCGTCAGGGAATTTGCCCCAGCATTTT.

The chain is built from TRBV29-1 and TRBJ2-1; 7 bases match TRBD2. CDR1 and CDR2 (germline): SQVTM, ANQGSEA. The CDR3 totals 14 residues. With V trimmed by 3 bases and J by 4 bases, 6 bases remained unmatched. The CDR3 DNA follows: TGCAGCGTTGAGGACGGGAGGACATACAATGAGCAGTTCTTC. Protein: CSVEDGRTYNEQFF.

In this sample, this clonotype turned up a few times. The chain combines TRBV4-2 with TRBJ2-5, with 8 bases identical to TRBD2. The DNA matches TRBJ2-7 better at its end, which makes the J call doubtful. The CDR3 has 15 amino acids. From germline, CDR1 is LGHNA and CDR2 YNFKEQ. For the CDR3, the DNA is TGTGCCAGCAGCCATGGGAGCGGGGGCCCTTACGAGCAGTACTTC. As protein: CASSHGSGGPYEQYF.

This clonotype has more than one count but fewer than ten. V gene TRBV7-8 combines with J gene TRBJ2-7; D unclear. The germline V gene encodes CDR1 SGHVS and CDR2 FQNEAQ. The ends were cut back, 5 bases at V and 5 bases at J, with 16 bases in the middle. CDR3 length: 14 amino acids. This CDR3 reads CASSPPDRADEQYF. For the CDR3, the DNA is TGTGCCAGCAGCCCTCCCGATCGGGCCGACGAGCAGTACTTC.

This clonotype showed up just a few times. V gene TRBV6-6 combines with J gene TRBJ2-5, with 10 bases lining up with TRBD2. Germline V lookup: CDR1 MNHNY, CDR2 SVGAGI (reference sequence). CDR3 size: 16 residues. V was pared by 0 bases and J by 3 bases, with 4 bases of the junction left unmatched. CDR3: CASSYSSTSGEETQYF. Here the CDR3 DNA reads TGTGCCAGCAGTTACTCGAGCACTAGCGGGGAAGAGACCCAGTACTTC.

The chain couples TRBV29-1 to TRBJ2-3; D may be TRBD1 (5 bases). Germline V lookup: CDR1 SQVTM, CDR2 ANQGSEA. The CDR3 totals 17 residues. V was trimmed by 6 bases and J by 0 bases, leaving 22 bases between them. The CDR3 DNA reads TGCAGCGTATGGGGCGCACGCGGAGACTTTAGCACAGATACGCAGTATTTT. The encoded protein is CSVWGARGDFSTDTQYF.

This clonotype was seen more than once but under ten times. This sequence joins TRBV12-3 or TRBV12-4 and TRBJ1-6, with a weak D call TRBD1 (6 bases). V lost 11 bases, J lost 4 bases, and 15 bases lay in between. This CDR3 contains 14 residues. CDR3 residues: CAVQGRGYNSPLHF. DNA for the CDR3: TGTGCCGTACAGGGAAGGGGTTATAATTCACCCCTCCACTTT.

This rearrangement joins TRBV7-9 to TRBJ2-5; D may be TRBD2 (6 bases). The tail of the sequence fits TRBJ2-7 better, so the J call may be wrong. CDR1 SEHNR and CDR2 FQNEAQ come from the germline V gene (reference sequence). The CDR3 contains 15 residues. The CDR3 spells CASSPRPGEDDEQYF. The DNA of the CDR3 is TGTGCCAGCAGCCCCCGCCCGGGAGAGGACGACGAGCAGTACTTC.

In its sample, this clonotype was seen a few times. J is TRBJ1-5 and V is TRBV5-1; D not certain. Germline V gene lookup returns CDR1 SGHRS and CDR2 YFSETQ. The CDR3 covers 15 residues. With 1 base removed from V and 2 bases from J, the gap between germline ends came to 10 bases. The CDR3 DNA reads TGCGCCAGCAGCTTGTTCGGGCAGGGCAATCAGCCCCAGCATTTT. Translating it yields CASSLFGQGNQPQHF.

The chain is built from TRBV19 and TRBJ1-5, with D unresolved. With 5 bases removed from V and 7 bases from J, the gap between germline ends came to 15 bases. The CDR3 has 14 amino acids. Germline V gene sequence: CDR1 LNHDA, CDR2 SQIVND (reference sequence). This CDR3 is CASSLGWSGQPQHF. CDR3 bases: TGTGCCAGTAGTCTGGGCTGGTCGGGACAGCCCCAGCATTTT.

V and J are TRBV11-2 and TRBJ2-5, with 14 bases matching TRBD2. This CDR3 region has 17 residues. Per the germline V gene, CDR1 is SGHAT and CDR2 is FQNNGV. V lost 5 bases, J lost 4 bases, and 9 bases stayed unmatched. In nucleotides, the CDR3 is TGTGCCAGCAGCCACCGGGGACTAGCGGGAGTGGGAGAGACCCAGTACTTC. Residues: CASSHRGLAGVGETQYF.

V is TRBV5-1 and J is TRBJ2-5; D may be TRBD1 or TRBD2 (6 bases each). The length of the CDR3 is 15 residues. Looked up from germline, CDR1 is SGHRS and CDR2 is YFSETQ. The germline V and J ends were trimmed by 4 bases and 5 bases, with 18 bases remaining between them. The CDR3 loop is CASSRLATGGETQYF. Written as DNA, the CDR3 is TGCGCCAGCAGCCGATTGGCGACAGGAGGGGAGACCCAGTACTTC.

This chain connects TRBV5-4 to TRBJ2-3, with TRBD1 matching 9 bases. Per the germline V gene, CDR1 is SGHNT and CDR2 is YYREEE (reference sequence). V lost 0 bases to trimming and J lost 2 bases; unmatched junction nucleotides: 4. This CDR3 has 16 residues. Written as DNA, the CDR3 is TGTGCCAGCAGCTTGGGGACAGGGGTAACCACAGATACGCAGTATTTT. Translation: CASSLGTGVTTDTQYF. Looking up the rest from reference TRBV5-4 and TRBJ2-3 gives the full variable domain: ETGVTQSPTHLIKTRGQQVTLRCSSQSGHNTVSWYQQALGQGPQFIFQYYREEENGRGNFPPRFSGLQFPNYSSELNVNALELDDSALYLCASSLGTGVTTDTQYFGPGTRLTVL.

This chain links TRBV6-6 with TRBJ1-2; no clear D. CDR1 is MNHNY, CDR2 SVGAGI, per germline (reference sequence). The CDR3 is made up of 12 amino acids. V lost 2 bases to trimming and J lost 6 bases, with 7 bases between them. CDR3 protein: CASSYRTDGYTF. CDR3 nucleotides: TGTGCCAGCAGTTACCGGACTGATGGCTACACCTTC.

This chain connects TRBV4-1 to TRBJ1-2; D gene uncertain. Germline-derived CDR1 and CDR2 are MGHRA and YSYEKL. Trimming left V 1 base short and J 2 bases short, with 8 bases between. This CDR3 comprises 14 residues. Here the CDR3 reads CASSQGAVNYGYTF. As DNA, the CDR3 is TGCGCCAGCAGCCAAGGGGCCGTCAACTATGGCTACACCTTC.

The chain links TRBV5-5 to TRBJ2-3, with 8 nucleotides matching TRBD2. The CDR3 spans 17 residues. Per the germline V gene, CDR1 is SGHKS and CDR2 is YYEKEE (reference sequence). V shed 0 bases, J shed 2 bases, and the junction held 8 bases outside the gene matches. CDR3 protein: CASSLVLAVGNTDTQYF. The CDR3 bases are TGTGCCAGCAGCTTGGTACTAGCGGTGGGGAACACAGATACGCAGTATTTT. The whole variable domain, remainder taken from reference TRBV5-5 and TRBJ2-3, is DAGVTQSPTHLIKTRGQQVTLRCSPISGHKSVSWYQQVLGQGPQFIFQYYEKEERGRGNFPDRFSARQFPNYSSELNVNALLLGDSALYLCASSLVLAVGNTDTQYFGPGTRLTVL.

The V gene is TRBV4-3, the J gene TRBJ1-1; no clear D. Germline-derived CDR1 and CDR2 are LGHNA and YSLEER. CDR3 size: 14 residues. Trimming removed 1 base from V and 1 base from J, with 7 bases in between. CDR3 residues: CASSQARSNTEAFF. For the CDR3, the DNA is TGCGCCAGCAGCCAAGCTAGGTCGAACACTGAAGCTTTCTTT.

The CDR3 nucleotides read TGTGCCAGCAGTTCAGACCTACGCGGAGGGGAGCAGTACTTC. It codes for CASSSDLRGGEQYF. This chain links TRBV12-3 or TRBV12-4 with TRBJ2-7; D perhaps matches TRBD2 (6 bases). The CDR3 sequence is 14 residues long. The ends were cut back, 4 bases at V and 7 bases at J, with 17 bases in the middle.

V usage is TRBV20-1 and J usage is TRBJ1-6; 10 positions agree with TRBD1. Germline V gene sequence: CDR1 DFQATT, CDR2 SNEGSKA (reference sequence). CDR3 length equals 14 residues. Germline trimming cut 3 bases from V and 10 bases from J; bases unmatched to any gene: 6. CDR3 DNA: TGCAGTGCTAGCCGGGACAGGGGTCAATCACCCCTCCACTTT. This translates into CSASRDRGQSPLHF.

The CDR3 DNA reads TGTGCCTGGAGCGGGAGGACAGTAAACACCGGGGAGCTGTTTTTT. It encodes CAWSGRTVNTGELFF. V usage is TRBV30 and J usage is TRBJ2-2; possibly TRBD2 for D (7 bases). CDR1 is GTSNPN and CDR2 is SVGIG in the germline V gene (reference sequence). The CDR3 covers 15 residues. Trimming shortened V by 3 bases and J by 2 bases, and 13 bases separated the two germline ends. Complete variable domain (other parts from reference TRBV30 and TRBJ2-2): SQTIHQWPATLVQPVGSPLSLECTVEGTSNPNLYWYRQAAGRGLQLLFYSVGIGQISSEVPQNLSASRPQDRQFILSSKKLLLSDSGFYLCAWSGRTVNTGELFFGEGSRLTVL.

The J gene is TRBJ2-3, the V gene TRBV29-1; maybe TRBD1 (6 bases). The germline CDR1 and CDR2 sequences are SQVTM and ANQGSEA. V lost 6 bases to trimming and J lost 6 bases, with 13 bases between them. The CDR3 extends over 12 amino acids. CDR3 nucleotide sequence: TGCAGCGTCGCCCCAGGGGTCGATACGCAGTATTTT. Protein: CSVAPGVDTQYF.

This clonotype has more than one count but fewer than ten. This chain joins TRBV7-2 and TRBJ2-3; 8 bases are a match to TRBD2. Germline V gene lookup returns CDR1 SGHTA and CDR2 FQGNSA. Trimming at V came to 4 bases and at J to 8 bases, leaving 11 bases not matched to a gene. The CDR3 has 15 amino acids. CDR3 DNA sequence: TGTGCCAGCAGCTCCATACCGGGAGGGGGTGGTACGCAGTATTTT. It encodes CASSSIPGGGGTQYF. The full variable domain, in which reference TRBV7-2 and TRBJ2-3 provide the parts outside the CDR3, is GAGVSQSPSNKVTEKGKDVELRCDPISGHTALYWYRQSLGQGLEFLIYFQGNSAPDKSGLPSDRFSAERTGGSVSTLTIQRTQQEDSAVYLCASSSIPGGGGTQYFGPGTRLTVL.

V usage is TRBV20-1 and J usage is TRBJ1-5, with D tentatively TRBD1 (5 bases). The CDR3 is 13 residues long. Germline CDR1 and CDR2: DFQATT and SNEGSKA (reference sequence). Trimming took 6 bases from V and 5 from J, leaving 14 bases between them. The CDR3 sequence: CSAWTMGDQPQHF. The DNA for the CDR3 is TGCAGTGCATGGACAATGGGGGATCAGCCCCAGCATTTT.

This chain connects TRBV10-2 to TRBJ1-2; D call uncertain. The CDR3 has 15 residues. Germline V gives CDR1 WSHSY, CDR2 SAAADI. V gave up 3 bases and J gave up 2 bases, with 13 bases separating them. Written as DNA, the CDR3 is TGCGCCAGCAGTGATTTAGAAGCTACCAACTATGGCTACACCTTC. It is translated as CASSDLEATNYGYTF.

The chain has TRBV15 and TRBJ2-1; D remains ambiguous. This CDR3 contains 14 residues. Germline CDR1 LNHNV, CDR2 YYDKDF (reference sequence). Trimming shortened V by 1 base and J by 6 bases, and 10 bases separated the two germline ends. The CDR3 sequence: CATSRARDTNEQFF. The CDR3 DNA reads TGTGCCACCAGCAGAGCCCGCGACACCAATGAGCAGTTCTTC.

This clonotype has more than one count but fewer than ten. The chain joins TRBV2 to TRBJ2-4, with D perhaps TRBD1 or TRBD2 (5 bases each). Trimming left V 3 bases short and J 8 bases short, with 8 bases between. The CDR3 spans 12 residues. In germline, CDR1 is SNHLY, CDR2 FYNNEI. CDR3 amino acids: CASSERGYIQYF. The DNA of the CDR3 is TGTGCCAGCAGTGAGAGGGGTTACATTCAGTACTTC.

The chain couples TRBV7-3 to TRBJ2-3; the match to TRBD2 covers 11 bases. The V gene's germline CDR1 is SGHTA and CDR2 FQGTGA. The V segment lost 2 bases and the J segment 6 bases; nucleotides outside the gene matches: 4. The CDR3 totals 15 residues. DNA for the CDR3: TGTGCCAGCAGCTTACCGACTAGCGGGGTTGATACGCAGTATTTT. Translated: CASSLPTSGVDTQYF.

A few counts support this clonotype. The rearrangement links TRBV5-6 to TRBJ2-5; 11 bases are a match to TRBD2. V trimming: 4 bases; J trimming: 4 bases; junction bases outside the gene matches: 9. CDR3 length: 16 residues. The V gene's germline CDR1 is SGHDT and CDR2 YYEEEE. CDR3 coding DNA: TGTGCCAGCAGCAGACCGACTAGCGGGGTCATAGAGACCCAGTACTTC. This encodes CASSRPTSGVIETQYF.

CDR3 loop: CASTKFSGANVLTF. CDR3 sequence (DNA): TGTGCCAGCACCAAGTTCTCTGGGGCCAACGTCCTGACTTTC. The chain combines TRBV28 with TRBJ2-6; no clear D gene. Trimming left V 7 bases short and J 0 bases short, with 7 bases between. The CDR3 is 14 residues long. Germline-derived CDR1 and CDR2 are MDHEN and SYDVKM.

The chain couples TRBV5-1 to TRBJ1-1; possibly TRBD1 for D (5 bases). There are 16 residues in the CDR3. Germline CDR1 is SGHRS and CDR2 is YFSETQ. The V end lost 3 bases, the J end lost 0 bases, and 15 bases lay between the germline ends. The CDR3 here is CASSSRPGTVNTEAFF. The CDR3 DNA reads TGCGCCAGCAGCTCGCGACCCGGGACGGTGAACACTGAAGCTTTCTTT.

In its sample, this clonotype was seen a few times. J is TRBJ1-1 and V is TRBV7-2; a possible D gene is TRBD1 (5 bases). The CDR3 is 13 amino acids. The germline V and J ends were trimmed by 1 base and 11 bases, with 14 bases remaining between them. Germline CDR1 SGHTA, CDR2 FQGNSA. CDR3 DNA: TGTGCCAGCAGCTTAGAACGGGGCATCAGTGCTTTCTTT. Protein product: CASSLERGISAFF.

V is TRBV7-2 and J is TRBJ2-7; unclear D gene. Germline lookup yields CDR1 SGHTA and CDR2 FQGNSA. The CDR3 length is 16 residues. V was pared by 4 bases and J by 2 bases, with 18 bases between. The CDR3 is CASSSAPRKPPYEQYF. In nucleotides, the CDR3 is TGTGCCAGCAGCTCAGCCCCCCGAAAACCCCCCTACGAGCAGTACTTC.